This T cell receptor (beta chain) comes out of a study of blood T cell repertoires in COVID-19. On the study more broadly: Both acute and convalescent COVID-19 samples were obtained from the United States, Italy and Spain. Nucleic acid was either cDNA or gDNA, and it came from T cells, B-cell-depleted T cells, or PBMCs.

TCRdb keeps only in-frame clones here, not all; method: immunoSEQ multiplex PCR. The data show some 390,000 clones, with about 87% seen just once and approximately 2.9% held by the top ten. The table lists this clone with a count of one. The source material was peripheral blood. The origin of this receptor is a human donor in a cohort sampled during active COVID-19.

The CDR3 DNA sequence: TGTGCCAGCAGCTCAGGGGCGTACGAGCAGTACTTC. Residues: CASSSGAYEQYF. The rearrangement uses TRBV11-2 and TRBJ2-7, with D possibly being TRBD1 (6 bases). Deletions cut 4 bases from V and 4 bases from J, with 8 bases between. The germline V gene encodes CDR1 SGHAT and CDR2 FQNNGV. This CDR3 comprises 12 residues.